What follows describes a single T cell receptor beta chain. The sample originates from a study of blood T cell repertoires in COVID-19. TCRdb's copy holds only in-frame clones and misses some; the assay was immunoSEQ multiplex PCR. This table has about 120,000 clones, about four fifths appearing once. This CDR3 comprises 16 residues. Germline V CDR1 and CDR2: SGHTA, FQGNSA. V dropped 5 bases and J dropped 2; count of bases not matched to a gene: 9. The TCR originated in a woman aged 80 or over with acute or convalescent COVID-19. Sequencing was done on a sample of peripheral blood. The chain couples TRBV7-2 to TRBJ1-2, with TRBD1 matching over 9 bases. The CDR3 sequence: CASSLPVQGANYGYTF. CDR3 nucleotides: TGTGCCAGCAGCCTACCCGTACAGGGGGCGAACTATGGCTACACCTTC.